Listed below are T cell receptor beta chains from one sample, sequenced in a study of CD8+CD57+ T cells in acquired aplastic anemia. TCRdb re-derived calls from the reads in MiXCR, one entry per CDR3 protein. The sample has hundreds of thousands of distinct CDR3 sequences; over 25% are singletons. Sequencing was done on a sample of sorted CD4+, CD8+, or CD8+CD57+ T cells (not recorded which) from PBMCs. The receptors come from a human donor with aplastic anemia. Both conserved end residues are trimmed from each CDR3. Clone size is shown for a subset of rows, as once, few, many or a class of expanded clone.

v_call clone_size cdr3_aa
TRBV7-6 - ASSPFKPSNQPQH
TRBV4-3 - ASSQATLETQY
TRBV2 many ASSEGGLYGYT
TRBV19 - ASSREVGMA
TRBV4-2 - ASSQDEHIPLGGANVLT
TRBV14 few ASSPYTGRTEAF
TRBV29-1 many SAWDRLNEQF
TRBV4-3 few ASSQRYQGQETQY
TRBV20-1 many SANKQGTGANVLT
TRBV9 - ASSPPTPGREAF
TRBV15 - ATSRDQNGEQF
TRBV12-3/TRBV12-4 - ASSPTLTSYNEQF
TRBV19 many ASRQGGYSNQPQH
TRBV10-2 - ASRAPAGGRDTQY
TRBV12-3/TRBV12-4 - ASGYRQGVVGEKLF
TRBV20-1 few SARDPQGAYSNQPQH
TRBV10-3 - AISPGGGGRTDTQY
TRBV2 many ASIAAYEQY
TRBV11-2 few ASSFRPAGDTQY
TRBV12-3/TRBV12-4 - ASSFRVGEQF
TRBV2 many ASSDSPDHAVNSPLH